These 15 T cell receptor beta chains came from one sample sequenced in a study of T cells after yellow fever vaccination. MiXCR was run by TCRdb on the 5' RACE reads, yielding one entry per CDR3 protein. The sample has 250,000 to 400,000 distinct CDR3 sequences, approximately 4% seen once. The sample consisted of PBMCs, taken 5 days after the yellow fever booster vaccination. The origin of the receptors is a young man who received the YFV17D yellow fever vaccine.

A few counts support this clonotype. This chain joins TRBV20-1 and TRBJ1-4; maybe TRBD1 (6 bases). CDR3 length: 17 residues. From germline, CDR1 is DFQATT and CDR2 SNEGSKA (reference sequence). The ends were cut back, 5 bases at V and 0 bases at J, with 19 bases in the middle. The CDR3 loop reads CSAGRQVQGTTNEKLFF. The CDR3 bases are TGCAGTGCTGGAAGACAGGTTCAGGGTACAACTAATGAAAAACTGTTTTTT.

The sample holds many counts of this clonotype. V gene TRBV4-3 combines with J gene TRBJ2-5; D unresolved. This CDR3 has 15 residues. V gave up 0 bases and J gave up 5 bases, with 13 bases separating them. Germline-derived CDR1 and CDR2 are LGHNA and YSLEER. In DNA, the CDR3 is TGCGCCAGCAGCCAAGAAGGTTGGGTCGGGGAGACCCAGTACTTC. It codes for CASSQEGWVGETQYF.

This clonotype was detected ten times or more. The chain carries TRBV24-1 and TRBJ2-3; D perhaps matches TRBD2 (6 bases). The CDR3 totals 16 residues. The germline V and J ends were trimmed by 6 bases and 5 bases, with 20 bases remaining between them. Germline-derived CDR1 and CDR2 are KGHDR and SFDVKD. The DNA for the CDR3 is TGTGCCACCAGTCACCGGGACTCCAATGGTGGAGATACGCAGTATTTT. Translation gives CATSHRDSNGGDTQYF.

Many counts were recorded for this clonotype. The genes are TRBV7-9 and TRBJ2-7, with 7 bases identical to TRBD1. This CDR3 comprises 18 residues. CDR1 is SEHNR, CDR2 FQNEAQ, per germline (reference sequence). Trimming took 0 bases from V and 0 from J; bases not matched to a gene: 11. The chain's CDR3 is CASSLAQGSGQRSYEQYV. For the CDR3, the DNA is TGTGCCAGCAGCTTAGCGCAGGGGTCGGGACAGCGCTCCTACGAGCAGTACGTC.

This clonotype has at least ten counts. The chain employs TRBV12-3 or TRBV12-4 and TRBJ1-2; tentative D call: TRBD1 (5 bases). The CDR3 length is 13 residues. V lost 5 bases and J 3 bases, leaving 10 bases between the germline ends. The CDR3 region is CASSLMGDYGYTF. The CDR3 nucleotides are TGTGCCAGCAGTCTGATGGGGGACTATGGCTACACCTTC.

V usage is TRBV6-5 and J usage is TRBJ2-7; D may be TRBD1 (6 bases). CDR3 length: 14 residues. Trimming stripped 5 bases from V and 7 bases from J, with 18 bases between. Per the germline V gene, CDR1 is MNHEY and CDR2 is SVGAGI. CDR3 region: CASSPDLGAGEQYV. The CDR3 coding sequence is TGTGCCAGCAGTCCGGACCTGGGGGCAGGGGAGCAGTACGTC.

This clonotype was recorded at least ten times. V gene TRBV12-3 or TRBV12-4 combines with J gene TRBJ1-2; 9 bases line up with TRBD1. The CDR3 extends over 14 amino acids. V lost 7 bases to trimming and J lost 3 bases; unmatched junction nucleotides: 6. In DNA form, the CDR3 reads TGTGCCAGCAACCGGGGGACAGGGTACTATGGCTACACCTTC. Translation: CASNRGTGYYGYTF.

The sample holds many counts of this clonotype. The gene calls are TRBV27 and TRBJ1-6, with TRBD1 as a possible D gene (6 bases). CDR3 length: 17 amino acids. Trimming took 5 bases from V and 1 from J, leaving 15 bases between them. Germline loops: CDR1 MNHEY, CDR2 SMNVEV (reference sequence). The CDR3 coding sequence is TGTGCCAGCAGTCCCTCCGGAAGGGGGTCCTATAATTCACCCCTCCACTTT. Residues: CASSPSGRGSYNSPLHF.

The rearrangement links TRBV9 to TRBJ2-2, with D maybe TRBD1 (5 bases). Germline CDR1 is SGDLS and CDR2 is YYNGEE. The CDR3 consists of 14 residues. V was pared by 2 bases and J by 3 bases, with 8 bases between. CDR3 loop: CASSVDSYTGELFF. The CDR3 coding sequence is TGTGCCAGCAGCGTCGACAGTTACACCGGGGAGCTGTTTTTT.

This clonotype was recorded a few times. The rearrangement uses TRBV6-5 and TRBJ1-1; D uncertain. The CDR3 extends over 11 amino acids. CDR1 and CDR2 (germline): MNHEY, SVGAGI. V shed 2 bases and J shed 10 bases, with 8 bases lying between them. For the CDR3, the DNA is TGTGCCAGCAGTTACGGAACGAGAGCTTTCTTT. This gives the protein CASSYGTRAFF.

This clonotype was detected ten times or more. The J gene is TRBJ2-3, the V gene TRBV28; no firm D call. This CDR3 contains 12 residues. V was trimmed by 5 bases and J by 2 bases, leaving 5 bases between them. Per germline, CDR1 MDHEN and CDR2 SYDVKM. CDR3 in DNA: TGTGCCAGCAGTGGTTACACAGATACGCAGTATTTT. The encoded protein is CASSGYTDTQYF.

CDR3 DNA sequence: TGCGCCAGCAGCCCCGGGAGGGGCAATCAGCCCCAGCATTTT. Translating it yields CASSPGRGNQPQHF. V is TRBV4-1 and J is TRBJ1-5; the D is unclear. The CDR3 has 14 amino acids. V gave up 4 bases and J gave up 2 bases, with 9 bases separating them. CDR1 is MGHRA and CDR2 is YSYEKL in the germline V gene.

This clonotype was seen more than once but under ten times. V and J are TRBV20-1 and TRBJ1-2; D might be TRBD1 (5 bases). Germline CDR1 is DFQATT and CDR2 is SNEGSKA (reference sequence). The V end was cut by 5 bases, the J end by 4 bases, with 11 bases between. The length of the CDR3 is 12 residues. The CDR3 DNA sequence: TGCAGTGCTCCATGGGGGGGCTATGGCTACACCTTC. This encodes CSAPWGGYGYTF.

Many counts were recorded for this clonotype. The V call is TRBV3-1, the J call TRBJ2-3, with D unresolved. Germline CDR1 reads LGHDT; CDR2 reads YNNKEL (reference sequence). Deletions cut 5 bases from V and 6 bases from J, with 12 bases between. CDR3 length equals 13 residues. The chain's CDR3 is CASSSASPDTQYF. The CDR3 DNA reads as TGTGCCAGCAGCTCTGCTTCGCCGGATACGCAGTATTTT.

This clonotype was counted ten times or more. This chain uses TRBV4-1 with TRBJ1-6; D not resolved. The V gene lost 5 bases and the J gene lost 10 bases, with 12 bases spanning the gap. CDR1 is MGHRA and CDR2 is YSYEKL in the germline V gene. This CDR3 comprises 13 residues. DNA for the CDR3: TGCGCCAGCAGCAGCGGTCCAGACTCACCCCTCCACTTT. This gives the protein CASSSGPDSPLHF.